This passage covers 20 T cell receptor beta chains from one sample sequenced in a study of T-cell reconstitution after alpha-beta-depleted transplantation in children. For TCRbeta, the library was prepared with unique molecular identifiers. TCRdb called the PCR reads again in MiXCR, with one record for every CDR3 protein. Among about 610,000 distinct CDR3 sequences listed, about a quarter were seen once. The sample here was PBMCs, taken before TCRalphabeta/CD19-depleted stem cell transplant. The receptors stem from a boy younger than two with Wiskott-Aldrich syndrome, due to receive a stem cell transplant.

This clonotype was seen many times. The chain carries TRBV28 and TRBJ2-7; D is perhaps TRBD1 (5 bases). Germline CDR1 reads MDHEN; CDR2 reads SYDVKM. The CDR3 runs to 12 residues. Trimming left V 5 bases short and J 2 bases short, with 7 bases between. The CDR3: CASSAGTYEQYF. DNA for the CDR3: TGTGCCAGCAGTGCAGGGACCTACGAGCAGTACTTC.

In DNA form, the CDR3 reads TGTGCCAGCAGTGAATTAAGCGGTAAGAATTACGAGCAGTACTTC. This sequence encodes CASSELSGKNYEQYF. The rearrangement uses TRBV2 and TRBJ2-7; D is perhaps TRBD2 (5 bases). Germline values: CDR1 SNHLY, CDR2 FYNNEI. This CDR3 is 15 amino acids long. Trimming stripped 2 bases from V and 4 bases from J, with 15 bases between.

This clonotype was seen a few times. CDR3 in amino acids: CSVDEGANVLTF. The CDR3 nucleotides read TGCAGCGTTGATGAGGGGGCCAACGTCCTGACTTTC. The chain employs TRBV29-1 and TRBJ2-6, with D unresolved. The ends were cut back, 3 bases at V and 4 bases at J, with 4 bases in the middle. Looked up from germline, CDR1 is SQVTM and CDR2 is ANQGSEA. CDR3 length: 12 amino acids. Together with reference TRBV29-1 and TRBJ2-6, the CDR3 gives the full variable domain: SAVISQKPSRDICQRGTSLTIQCQVDSQVTMMFWYRQQPGQSLTLIATANQGSEATYESGFVIDKFPISRPNLTFSTLTVSNMSPEDSSIYLCSVDEGANVLTFGAGSRLTVL.

This chain joins TRBV12-2 and TRBJ2-7; the D call of TRBD2 is as the table states it, not checked on the DNA. TRBV12-2 is flagged as a pseudogene. CDR3 size: 16 residues. DNA for the CDR3: TGTGCAAGTCGCTTAGGTGGGCGGGCGACATCCTACGAGCAGTACTTC. It translates to CASRLGGRATSYEQYF.

The sample holds a few counts of this clonotype. The chain is built from TRBV5-1 and TRBJ2-7; 7 bases fit TRBD2. This CDR3 has 17 residues. From germline, CDR1 is SGHRS and CDR2 YFSETQ. V was clipped by 0 bases and J by 0 bases; unmatched bases: 9. CDR3 sequence (DNA): TGCGCCAGCAGCTTGGGGGTAGCGGGCTTCTTCTCCTACGAGCAGTACTTC. Its translation: CASSLGVAGFFSYEQYF.

This clonotype was recorded once. The chain recombines TRBV9 with TRBJ2-1; D not resolved. V was cut by 3 bases and J by 0 bases, with 10 bases left in between. This CDR3 has 15 amino acids. Germline V gene sequence: CDR1 SGDLS, CDR2 YYNGEE. The CDR3 spells CASSALPFSYNEQFF. CDR3 in DNA: TGTGCCAGCAGCGCATTACCCTTCTCCTACAATGAGCAGTTCTTC. Full variable domain (outside the CDR3, taken from reference TRBV9 and TRBJ2-1): DSGVTQTPKHLITATGQRVTLRCSPRSGDLSVYWYQQSLDQGLQFLIQYYNGEERAKGNILERFSAQQFPDLHSELNLSSLELGDSALYFCASSALPFSYNEQFFGPGTRLTVL.

The gene calls are TRBV5-1 and TRBJ2-3; D is unresolved. Germline V gives CDR1 SGHRS, CDR2 YFSETQ. Between the trimmed V and J ends, which lost 4 bases and 2 bases, there was a span of 8 bases. The CDR3 spans 13 residues. The CDR3 loop is CASSPETTDTQYF. Here the CDR3 DNA reads TGCGCCAGCAGCCCCGAGACCACAGATACGCAGTATTTT.

This clonotype was observed a handful of times. The chain has TRBV5-1 and TRBJ2-7, with D unclear. This CDR3 region has 14 residues. Deletions cut 4 bases from V and 0 bases from J, with 11 bases between. Germline values: CDR1 SGHRS, CDR2 YFSETQ. The CDR3 sequence is CASSPKTASYEQYF. Written as DNA, the CDR3 is TGCGCCAGCAGCCCGAAGACGGCCTCCTACGAGCAGTACTTC.

Only a few counts were recorded for this clonotype. The CDR3 DNA is TGTGCCAGCAGGCACAGGGCGGTTGAAAAACTGTTTTTT. Amino acids: CASRHRAVEKLFF. The chain carries TRBV28 and TRBJ1-4; weak D call: TRBD1 (6 bases). V lost 6 bases to trimming and J lost 7 bases, with 12 bases between them. The CDR3 totals 13 residues. Germline loops: CDR1 MDHEN, CDR2 SYDVKM.

This chain links TRBV12-3 or TRBV12-4 with TRBJ1-1, with unresolved D. Trimming removed 4 bases from V and 2 bases from J, with 8 bases in between. This CDR3 is built from 13 residues. CDR3 in DNA: TGTGCCAGCAGTTCCTACGGAAACACTGAAGCTTTCTTT. Encoded protein: CASSSYGNTEAFF.

J is TRBJ1-3 and V is TRBV10-1; possibly TRBD1 for D (5 bases). In germline, CDR1 is WNHNN, CDR2 SYGVQD (reference sequence). This CDR3 is 14 amino acids long. Trimming left V 9 bases short and J 0 bases short, with 12 bases between. CDR3 sequence reads: CASARGDSGNTIYF. CDR3 DNA sequence: TGCGCCAGTGCGAGGGGCGACTCTGGAAACACCATATATTTT.

This clonotype was observed a few times. This rearrangement joins TRBV18 to TRBJ2-4; perhaps TRBD1 as D (6 bases). The V gene's germline CDR1 is KGHSH and CDR2 LQKENI. The CDR3 totals 12 residues. The V end was cut by 5 bases, the J end by 5 bases, with 7 bases between. The CDR3, as DNA: TGTGCCAGCTCAGCAGGGGAAAACATTCAGTACTTC. Amino acid sequence: CASSAGENIQYF.

The V gene is TRBV5-1, the J gene TRBJ2-1; 7 bases fit TRBD2. V shed 3 bases and J 10 bases; nucleotides not matched to a gene: 16. CDR3 size: 16 residues. Germline V gives CDR1 SGHRS, CDR2 YFSETQ. The CDR3 region is CASSSRTRSALGEQFF. The CDR3 DNA reads TGCGCCAGCAGCTCCCGGACTAGATCCGCTTTAGGAGAGCAGTTCTTC.

The rearrangement joins TRBV5-1 to TRBJ2-3, with D tentatively TRBD2 (5 bases). V dropped 0 bases and J dropped 5 bases, with 13 bases sitting between them. Germline V lookup: CDR1 SGHRS, CDR2 YFSETQ. The CDR3 extends over 15 amino acids. CDR3 sequence (DNA): TGCGCCAGCAGCTTGGCCGAGGGAGTGGGAGATACGCAGTATTTT. It is translated as CASSLAEGVGDTQYF.

This clonotype turned up a few times. The rearrangement joins TRBV5-1 to TRBJ2-5; no clear D. V dropped 4 bases and J dropped 1 base, with 8 bases sitting between them. Germline-derived CDR1 and CDR2 are SGHRS and YFSETQ. The CDR3 has 13 residues. The CDR3 sequence is CASSADPQETQYF. DNA of the CDR3: TGCGCCAGCAGCGCGGATCCCCAAGAGACCCAGTACTTC.

V is TRBV28 and J is TRBJ2-1; TRBD1 agrees at 8 bases. Trimming removed 1 base from V and 5 bases from J; junction bases left unmatched: 4. Per the germline V gene, CDR1 is MDHEN and CDR2 is SYDVKM. CDR3 length: 15 amino acids. The CDR3 DNA follows: TGTGCCAGCAGTTTATTCGACAGGGGCCACAATGAGCAGTTCTTC. It translates to CASSLFDRGHNEQFF.

In this sample, this clonotype turned up a few times. The genes are TRBV2 and TRBJ1-5; D is unresolved. In germline, CDR1 is SNHLY, CDR2 FYNNEI. The length of the CDR3 is 15 residues. Trimming shortened V by 8 bases and J by 0 bases, and 14 bases separated the two germline ends. Here the CDR3 DNA reads TGTGCCAGCGTGGCAGGACCTTATAGCAATCAGCCCCAGCATTTT. Translating gives CASVAGPYSNQPQHF.

The chain employs TRBV12-3 or TRBV12-4 and TRBJ2-3, with no clear D. V lost 5 bases to trimming and J lost 5 bases, with 11 bases between them. This CDR3 region has 13 residues. CDR3 loop: CASSRARLDTQYF. The CDR3 DNA sequence: TGTGCCAGCAGTAGAGCTAGGTTAGATACGCAGTATTTT.

This clonotype was found a few times. V usage is TRBV9 and J usage is TRBJ1-5; D ambiguous. The germline V gene encodes CDR1 SGDLS and CDR2 YYNGEE. CDR3 length equals 14 residues. Trimming shortened V by 0 bases and J by 3 bases, and 7 bases separated the two germline ends. The CDR3 region is CASSVGQNNQPQHF. In DNA, the CDR3 is TGTGCCAGCAGCGTAGGACAAAACAATCAGCCCCAGCATTTT. Filled out from reference TRBV9 and TRBJ1-5, the complete variable domain reads DSGVTQTPKHLITATGQRVTLRCSPRSGDLSVYWYQQSLDQGLQFLIQYYNGEERAKGNILERFSAQQFPDLHSELNLSSLELGDSALYFCASSVGQNNQPQHFGDGTRLSIL.

The chain links TRBV5-1 to TRBJ2-5; D gene uncertain. Germline V CDR1 and CDR2: SGHRS, YFSETQ. The CDR3 is made up of 16 amino acids. Trimming left V 0 bases short and J 3 bases short, with 15 bases between. The CDR3 sequence: CASSLVAVFEEETQYF. In DNA form, the CDR3 reads TGCGCCAGCAGCTTGGTGGCGGTGTTTGAGGAAGAGACCCAGTACTTC.